Detailed here is one T cell receptor beta chain. Its antigen is unidentified. The data originate from a study of siplizumab effects on memory and regulatory T cells. Points from the study as a whole: Memory cells seemed less diverse than naive T cells, which seemed major alloresponse contributors. Proliferating Tregs' suppressive function in siplizumab cultures went unconfirmed.

Generated by immunoSEQ multiplex PCR, the TCRdb table keeps only in-frame clones and is missing some. Of 100,000 or so clones listed, about 90% were seen once; the top ten hold around 2.7%. This clonotype was sampled from a human donor in good health. Some clones in this sample may be carry-over from other donors' samples. Sequenced input: CD4+ T cells sorted from blood.

Here the CDR3 DNA reads TGTGCCAGCAGTGTCCGAGGGGTGGGCACTGAAGCTTTCTTT. Translating gives CASSVRGVGTEAFF. V is TRBV27 and J is TRBJ1-1; a weak D match, TRBD1 (5 bases). CDR3 size: 14 residues. V gave up 5 bases and J gave up 4 bases, with 14 bases separating them. Per germline, CDR1 MNHEY and CDR2 SMNVEV (reference sequence).